A single sample gave rise to the 12 T cell receptor beta chains below, sequenced in a study of identical twins. TCRdb reprocessed the 5' RACE reads via MiXCR and lists one record per CDR3 protein. The top ten clones hold approximately 0.98% of a sample with a few hundred thousand distinct CDR3 sequences, roughly an eighth of them seen once. This same sample was also part of a study on yellow fever vaccine responses in identical twins.

Specimen: CD4+ T cells sorted from blood. All receptors come from a woman aged 18-30 years in good health.

This clonotype was found a few times. This chain joins TRBV7-8 and TRBJ2-5; D may be TRBD1 or TRBD2 (5 bases each). V dropped 3 bases and J dropped 1 base, with 9 bases sitting between them. There are 14 residues in the CDR3. Germline V gene lookup returns CDR1 SGHVS and CDR2 FQNEAQ. CDR3 sequence (DNA): TGTGCCAGCAGCTTCGGGACCATCCAAGAGACCCAGTACTTC. Translating gives CASSFGTIQETQYF.

The chain uses TRBV18 and TRBJ1-4, with D unclear. V shed 5 bases and J shed 8 bases, with 6 bases lying between them. The germline gives CDR1 KGHSH, CDR2 LQKENI. CDR3 length equals 11 residues. The CDR3 nucleotides read TGTGCCAGCTCAGAGGCCGAAAAACTGTTTTTT. Translating gives CASSEAEKLFF.

The J gene is TRBJ2-7, the V gene TRBV5-1; TRBD1 or TRBD2 may be the D gene (5 bases each). Germline assignment: CDR1 SGHRS and CDR2 YFSETQ. The CDR3 has 14 amino acids. The V end was cut by 4 bases, the J end by 7 bases, with 18 bases between. The CDR3 spells CASSLGTPGSEQYF. CDR3 coding DNA: TGCGCCAGCAGCCTCGGGACGCCCGGTTCGGAGCAGTACTTC.

The J gene is TRBJ2-5, the V gene TRBV6-2 or TRBV6-3; 8 bases fit TRBD1. Germline assignment: CDR1 MNHEY and CDR2 SVGEGT. With 7 bases clipped from V and 5 bases from J, the junction kept 12 bases outside the gene matches. The CDR3 contains 15 residues. The CDR3 region has the DNA TGTGCCAGCAAAAGGGTACAGGGGGGTAAGGAGACCCAGTACTTC. It encodes CASKRVQGGKETQYF.

The chain has TRBV18 and TRBJ2-7, with 9 bases fitting TRBD1. The CDR3 has 15 amino acids. V shed 6 bases, J shed 0 bases, and the junction held 6 bases outside the gene matches. Looked up from germline, CDR1 is KGHSH and CDR2 is LQKENI. As DNA, the CDR3 is TGTGCCAGCTCGTTGACAGGGGGGGTCTCCTACGAGCAGTACTTC. It yields the protein CASSLTGGVSYEQYF.

In this sample, this clonotype turned up a few times. J is TRBJ2-7 and V is TRBV20-1; D is possibly TRBD2 (7 bases). Germline V gene data show CDR1 as DFQATT and CDR2 as SNEGSKA (reference sequence). This CDR3 contains 18 residues. V lost 2 bases and J 0 bases, leaving 23 bases between the germline ends. The CDR3 region is CSARRFPGASGASYEQYF. The CDR3 bases are TGCAGTGCTAGACGTTTTCCAGGGGCCAGCGGGGCCTCCTACGAGCAGTACTTC.

The V and J genes are TRBV3-1 and TRBJ1-1; D unresolved. Germline loops: CDR1 LGHDT, CDR2 YNNKEL (reference sequence). The CDR3 covers 14 residues. Trimming took 4 bases from V and 0 from J, leaving 9 bases between them. CDR3 nucleotide sequence: TGTGCCAGCAGCCCCATGGGAATGAACACTGAAGCTTTCTTT. Encoded protein: CASSPMGMNTEAFF. The full variable domain, in which reference TRBV3-1 and TRBJ1-1 provide the parts outside the CDR3, is DTAVSQTPKYLVTQMGNDKSIKCEQNLGHDTMYWYKQDSKKFLKIMFSYNNKELIINETVPNRFSPKSPDKAHLNLHINSLELGDSAVYFCASSPMGMNTEAFFGQGTRLTVV.

The chain couples TRBV2 to TRBJ2-5; D is unresolved. V dropped 6 bases and J dropped 4 bases, with 3 bases sitting between them. The CDR3 consists of 10 residues. Germline loops: CDR1 SNHLY, CDR2 FYNNEI. The CDR3 bases are TGTGCCAGCAGACTAGAGACCCAGTACTTC. Its translation: CASRLETQYF. The full variable domain, completed using reference TRBV2 and TRBJ2-5, is EPEVTQTPSHQVTQMGQEVILRCVPISNHLYFYWYRQILGQKVEFLVSFYNNEISEKSEIFDDQFSVERPDGSNFTLKIRSTKLEDSAMYFCASRLETQYFGPGTRLLVL.

The sample holds a few counts of this clonotype. The CDR3 sequence: CASSQTSGNVNEQFF. The DNA for the CDR3 is TGTGCCAGCAGCCAGACTAGCGGAAACGTCAATGAGCAGTTCTTC. This chain uses TRBV7-9 with TRBJ2-1; 9 bases map to TRBD2. The CDR3 is made up of 15 amino acids. From germline, CDR1 is SEHNR and CDR2 FQNEAQ (reference sequence). The junction had 8 bases not matched to a gene; V was cut back by 5 bases and J by 6 bases.

This clonotype has just a few counts. The chain employs TRBV10-3 and TRBJ1-5; no reliable D call. Germline CDR1 is ENHRY and CDR2 is SYGVKD. Between the trimmed V and J ends, which lost 2 bases and 6 bases, there was a span of 8 bases. CDR3 length: 13 amino acids. CDR3 sequence reads: CAISEMAGQPQHF. In DNA form, the CDR3 reads TGTGCCATCAGTGAGATGGCCGGTCAGCCCCAGCATTTT.

The chain uses TRBV5-5 and TRBJ2-7; D perhaps matches TRBD1 (5 bases). The germline V gene has CDR1 SGHKS and CDR2 YYEKEE (reference sequence). The CDR3 has 14 residues. The ends were cut back, 4 bases at V and 2 bases at J, with 13 bases in the middle. For the CDR3, the DNA is TGTGCCAGCAGCCGCGACAGACAGACCTACGAGCAGTACTTC. Its protein product is CASSRDRQTYEQYF.

A few counts support this clonotype. The gene calls are TRBV12-3 or TRBV12-4 and TRBJ2-2; the match to TRBD1 covers 10 bases. J gave up 4 bases and V 5 bases, and 4 bases lay outside the gene matches. The CDR3 is 15 residues long. CDR3 protein: CASSQRTGGTGELFF. CDR3 nucleotides: TGTGCCAGCAGTCAAAGGACAGGGGGCACCGGGGAGCTGTTTTTT.